A few counts support the clone carrying this TCR beta chain. The antigen is undetermined. The data stem from a study of blood T cells in healthy people across ages. Findings and limits, study-wide: CMV status of donors was not determined, possibly confounding expanded clonotype changes.

Trimming at V came to 6 bases and at J to 11 bases, leaving 9 bases not matched to a gene. The germline gives CDR1 SGHNT, CDR2 YENEEA. CDR3 length: 12 residues. For the second PCR, which ran for about 6 to 11 cycles, a sample-barcoded 5' primer and a J-beta primer mix were used. Each sample yielded at least 2.5 million CDR3-containing paired-end reads. MiXCR was run by TCRdb on the 5' RACE reads, yielding one entry per CDR3 protein. The top ten hold about 18% of the sample, which has about 570,000 distinct CDR3 sequences, roughly 29% seen once. The chain couples TRBV11-3 to TRBJ1-1; 7 bases are shared with TRBD1. Material: blood. The TCR comes from an older woman in good health. The DNA of the CDR3 is TGTGCCAGCAGTCTTATAACAGGGGTGGCTTTCTTT. This gives the protein CASSLITGVAFF.